This T cell receptor beta chain was sequenced during a study of blood T cell repertoires in COVID-19. The germline V gene has CDR1 SEHNR and CDR2 FQNEAQ (reference sequence). The CDR3 loop spans 16 amino acids. V was shortened by 1 base and J by 0 bases, with 10 bases between the two germline ends. Some clones are missing from TCRdb's copy, which holds only in-frame ones; the method was immunoSEQ multiplex PCR. The repertoire holds more than 200,000 clones, with over 80% as singletons. V and J are TRBV7-9 and TRBJ2-1; no reliable D call. This receptor was identified in a man aged 40-49 years with acute or convalescent COVID-19. Sequenced material: peripheral blood. The CDR3 is CASSLEITGSYNEQFF. The DNA of the CDR3 is TGTGCCAGCAGCTTAGAGATTACGGGCTCCTACAATGAGCAGTTCTTC.